The present entry profiles one TCR beta chain with its context. Its antigen is currently not known. The sample holds no much larger clone one base away, and base qualities are not on file. CDR3 length: 18 amino acids, cysteine to phenylalanine. The retained sequence is limited to the CDR3, 54 bases, with the frame set at the first base. V loses 0 bases of germline sequence and J loses 0 bases, and the interval between the two ends is 12 bases. CDR1 and CDR2 are read off the germline V gene as LGHNT and FRNRAP. These data belong to a study of blood T cell repertoires in COVID-19 (dated by TCRdb to 2018 to 2021). Study-wide context: Collaborator samples came from the United States, Italy and Spain and covered acute and convalescent phases of COVID-19. A de-identified subject ID, COVID-19 status, age in years and sex were almost always included in the sample metadata. The prospective study material was composed of cDNA or gDNA derived from T cells, B-cell-depleted T cells, or PBMCs. A freely available public database, intended as a resource for researchers studying the immune response to SARS-CoV-2, is where the repertoires were released. Where available, HLA class I and class II types were obtained from metadata supplied by the sample provider rather than from assay-based typing. Deeply sampled blood TCRbeta repertoires from subjects exposed to, actively infected with, or recovered from COVID-19 were included in the dataset. Samples came from the ongoing ImmuneRACE study (first 160 participants) plus 1,254 subjects from 6 global collaborators. General study outcomes and caveats: The amount of clinical and demographic metadata varied by source and participant and was provided uncurated.

The immunoSEQ Assay, a bias-controlled multiplex PCR, was used to amplify TCRbeta CDR3 regions from genomic DNA. Turning to the authors' computational methods: Within the assay, amplification of reference gene primers was used to estimate how many nucleated cells each sample contained. To quantify the absolute abundance of each unique TCRbeta CDR3 rearrangement, sequence reads were collapsed and filtered. For each sample, productive Simpson clonality was calculated by taking the square root of Simpson's diversity index across productive rearrangements. The table was pulled from immuneACCESS by TCRdb, which kept in-frame rearrangements only. Such tables lose some clones; where checked, under half of the loss comes from unresolved V genes, and the rest has no known cause. V and J calls and clone size are as listed in that table; D and trimming were resolved from the DNA. Counted in this sample were about 15,000 clones; about 86% of them appeared once. The top ten clones comprise about a third of the sample.

Whole blood was collected in K2EDTA tubes by collaborating institutions according to the institutions' own protocols. For TCRbeta analysis, collaborators shipped samples as frozen whole blood, isolated PBMCs, or DNA extracted from either of those sample types. The sequence links TRBV12-5 to TRBJ1-6; the D gene assignment is ambiguous. The specimen sequenced was peripheral blood. The origin of this receptor is a human donor in a cohort sampled during active COVID-19. The CDR3 region has the sequence CASGLVPSGSSYNSPLHF. The DNA reads as follows: TGTGCTAGTGGTTTGGTACCTAGCGGGAGCTCCTATAATTCACCCCTCCACTTT.